This entry lists 20 T cell receptor beta chains sequenced from one sample in a study of T cell clonality in common variable immunodeficiency. Their antigens are not known. Profiling relied on immunoSEQ multiplex PCR, and the TCRdb table lists in-frame clones only, not all of them. The sample shows approximately 20,000 clones, none of them appearing just once. Study-level points and caveats: Common variable immunodeficiency TCR beta sequences reportedly had fewer deletions and N-nucleotide insertions.

Material for sequencing was peripheral blood mononuclear cells. These receptors were obtained from a human donor with common variable immunodeficiency.

At least ten counts were recorded for this clone. Read sequence stops 3 residues before the CDR3 end, and the germline J gene provides the missing end. The chain combines TRBV30 with TRBJ2-2, with D perhaps matching TRBD2 (6 bases). The CDR3 runs 12 residues. The germline CDR1 and CDR2 sequences are GTSNPN and SVGIG (reference sequence). The V end was cut by 4 bases, the J end by 4 bases, with 7 bases between. The CDR3 bases that were read are TGTGCCTGGAATAGCGGCACCGGGGAG. Translated, it gives CAWNSGTGE. The complete CDR3 sequence is CAWNSGTGELFF. Variable domain in full (rest from reference TRBV30 and TRBJ2-2): SQTIHQWPATLVQPVGSPLSLECTVEGTSNPNLYWYRQAAGRGLQLLFYSVGIGQISSEVPQNLSASRPQDRQFILSSKKLLLSDSGFYLCAWNSGTGELFFGEGSRLTVL.

This clone was observed at least ten times. With the read ending 3 residues before the CDR3 end, the germline J gene is used to fill in that end. The chain combines TRBV5-1 with TRBJ2-5; 8 bases line up with TRBD2. The V gene's germline CDR1 is SGHRS and CDR2 YFSETQ. The CDR3 loop spans 13 amino acids. V was clipped by 5 bases and J by 6 bases; unmatched bases: 6. The sequenced CDR3 bases are TGCGCCAGCAGTGGGACTAGTCGGCAGACC. Translating gives CASSGTSRQT. The CDR3 as a whole reads CASSGTSRQTQYF. Based on the CDR3 plus reference TRBV5-1 and TRBJ2-5, the full variable domain is KAGVTQTPRYLIKTRGQQVTLSCSPISGHRSVSWYQQTPGQGLQFLFEYFSETQRNKGNFPGRFSGRQFSNSRSEMNVSTLELGDSALYLCASSGTSRQTQYFGPGTRLLVL.

At least ten counts were recorded for this clone. The observed sequence ends 3 residues before the CDR3 terminus, with the missing tail filled in from the germline J gene. This chain links TRBV2 with TRBJ1-2; tentatively, D is TRBD1 (6 bases). The CDR3 contains 14 residues. Germline CDR1 SNHLY, CDR2 FYNNEI. Deletions cut 7 bases from V and 3 bases from J, with 15 bases between. The CDR3 DNA, read in part, is TGTGCCAGCAAACCGGAGGGGGGGCACTATGGC. This translates into CASKPEGGHYG. The entire CDR3 is CASKPEGGHYGYTF.

This clone was observed at least ten times. The CDR3 goes on 3 residues after the read ends, and that part is filled in from the germline J gene. The chain has TRBV20-1 and TRBJ2-7; the match to TRBD1 covers 7 bases. The germline CDR1 and CDR2 sequences are DFQATT and SNEGSKA (reference sequence). There are 12 residues in the CDR3. Trimming removed 6 bases from V and 5 bases from J; junction bases left unmatched: 7. This CDR3 is CSATGQPHEQYF. The CDR3 DNA, read in part, is TGCAGTGCAACGGGACAGCCCCACGAG.

This clone showed up many times. CDR3 in amino acids: CAWSPTGSRAGGSPLHF. CDR3 DNA (partial): TGTGCCTGGAGCCCAACCGGGAGCCGGGCGGGCGGTTCACCC. This chain uses TRBV30 with TRBJ1-6, with D uncertain. With the read ending 3 residues before the CDR3 end, the germline J gene is used to fill in that end. The CDR3 runs 17 residues. The ends were cut back, 3 bases at V and 9 bases at J, with 24 bases in the middle. Germline V gives CDR1 GTSNPN, CDR2 SVGIG (reference sequence).

This clone was recorded many times. CDR3 protein: CATGDTRSYGYTF. The sequenced CDR3 bases are TGTGCCACTGGGGACACTCGCTCGTATGGC. The chain carries TRBV24-1 and TRBJ1-2; D perhaps matches TRBD1 (6 bases). The read terminates 3 residues ahead of where the CDR3 ends, so the germline J gene completes it. Germline CDR1 reads KGHDR; CDR2 reads SFDVKD. V lost 10 bases and J lost 5, with 16 bases in between. The CDR3 extends over 13 amino acids.

This clone was counted many times. The CDR3 end lies 3 residues beyond the end of the read and is filled in from the germline J gene. This chain uses TRBV19 with TRBJ1-2, with TRBD1 matching 8 bases. Germline V lookup: CDR1 LNHDA, CDR2 SQIVND (reference sequence). This CDR3 spans 14 amino acids. After removal of 5 bases from V and 4 bases from J, the junction contained 6 bases not matched to a gene. The covered CDR3 bases are TGTGCCAGTAGTCGACAGGGGCCGGGCTATGGC. It yields the protein CASSRQGPGYG. The full CDR3 protein reads CASSRQGPGYGYTF.

By share, this clone ranks as medium-sized. The read halts 3 residues ahead of the CDR3 end, with the missing end drawn from the germline J gene. This sequence joins TRBV29-1 and TRBJ2-3, with 11 bases identical to TRBD2. The V gene end was trimmed by 4 bases and the J gene end by 0 bases; junction bases not matched to a gene: 3. CDR3 size: 15 residues. The V gene's germline CDR1 is SQVTM and CDR2 ANQGSEA. The CDR3 spells CSVGGLADSTDTQYF. CDR3 DNA (partial): TGCAGCGTTGGGGGACTAGCGGACAGCACAGATACG.

Many counts were recorded for this clone. The junction and the germline gene differ at one end; a read error may be behind it. Read coverage stops 3 residues before the CDR3 terminus; the germline J gene supplies the remainder. This chain uses TRBV4-2 with TRBJ2-5; unclear D gene. This CDR3 spans 16 amino acids. Germline CDR1 and CDR2: LGHNA and YNFKEQ. Partial CDR3 DNA: TGCGCCAGCAGCCAAGTACTCGGTAGCTGGAGTGAGACC. Translating gives CASSQVLGSWSET. The whole CDR3 is CASSQVLGSWSETQYF.

This clone was counted many times. Read sequence stops 3 residues before the CDR3 end, and the germline J gene provides the missing end. The rearrangement uses TRBV7-8 and TRBJ1-5, with 8 bases lining up with TRBD1. The CDR3 length is 16 residues. V gave up 3 bases and J gave up 4 bases; unmatched junction bases: 8. Germline V lookup: CDR1 SGHVS, CDR2 FQNEAQ. The CDR3 loop reads CASSFFGTGQNQPQHF. The part of the CDR3 DNA that was read is TGTGCCAGCAGCTTCTTTGGGACAGGTCAAAATCAGCCC.

This clone was counted ten times or more. The read ends 3 residues shy of where the CDR3 ends; the end is completed using the germline J gene. The gene calls are TRBV10-3 and TRBJ2-5, with 9 nucleotides matching TRBD2. This CDR3 contains 13 residues. V lost 10 bases, J lost 5 bases, and 8 bases stayed unmatched. CDR1 and CDR2 from the germline V gene are ENHRY and SYGVKD. CDR3 in amino acids: CASLRSGGETQYF. The CDR3 bases that were read are TGTGCCAGCCTCCGCAGCGGGGGGGAGACC.

This clone showed up many times. The CDR3 is cut off 3 residues early in the read; its end comes from the germline J gene. The J gene is TRBJ2-5, the V gene TRBV6-2 or TRBV6-3; TRBD2 matches 14 bases. Germline V CDR1 and CDR2: MNHEY, SVGEGT. This CDR3 comprises 17 residues. Germline trimming cut 5 bases from V and 5 bases from J; bases unmatched to any gene: 10. The DNA read from the CDR3 is TGTGCCAGCAGTCAACGCTCGACTAGCGGGGGGGGCGAGACC. Protein sequence: CASSQRSTSGGGET. The full-length CDR3 reads as CASSQRSTSGGGETQYF.

This clone was seen ten or more times. This CDR3 is CASRTGGAFHGYTF. Incomplete CDR3 DNA: TGTGCCAGCCGTACAGGGGGCGCATTTCATGGC. The J gene is TRBJ1-2, the V gene TRBV6-2 or TRBV6-3, with 9 bases matching TRBD1. The CDR3 end is not reached by the read, which stops 3 residues before it; the germline J gene fills it in. Germline assignment: CDR1 MNHEY and CDR2 SVGEGT. The CDR3 loop spans 14 amino acids. V was clipped by 8 bases and J by 6 bases; unmatched bases: 10.

The sample holds many counts of this clone. The read finishes 3 residues shy of the CDR3 end, and the germline J gene is used to complete it. This chain uses TRBV7-9 with TRBJ1-6; D gene unclear. The CDR3 sequence is 13 residues long. In germline, CDR1 is SEHNR, CDR2 FQNEAQ (reference sequence). V shed 5 bases and J shed 7 bases, with 9 bases lying between them. The CDR3 DNA, read in part, is TGTGCCAGCAGCGTTACAGAGAATTCACCC. It yields the protein CASSVTENSP. Given in full, the CDR3 is CASSVTENSPLHF.

In its sample, this clone was seen many times. The CDR3 extends 3 residues past the end of the read, so its final part is completed from the germline J gene. The chain has TRBV3-1 (or the pseudogene TRBV3-2) and TRBJ2-1, with no clear D. Germline V gives CDR1 LGHDT, CDR2 YNNKEL (reference sequence). Trimming shortened V by 2 bases and J by 8 bases, and 7 bases separated the two germline ends. The CDR3 is 12 amino acids. This CDR3 reads CASSQTRDEQFF. The sequenced part of the CDR3 DNA is TGTGCCAGCAGCCAAACAAGAGATGAG.

This clone was seen many times. The read is 3 residues too short to cover the CDR3 end, so that end is filled in from the germline J gene. The chain recombines TRBV30 with TRBJ2-7; TRBD1 matches at 9 bases. The CDR3 has 14 residues. The germline CDR1 and CDR2 sequences are GTSNPN and SVGIG (reference sequence). After removal of 4 bases from V and 4 bases from J, the junction contained 8 bases not matched to a gene. The CDR3 bases that were read are TGTGCCTGGATGTTGGACAGGGGAACTTACGAG. Protein: CAWMLDRGTYE. The whole CDR3 protein reads CAWMLDRGTYEQYF. Full variable domain (missing parts from reference TRBV30 and TRBJ2-7): SQTIHQWPATLVQPVGSPLSLECTVEGTSNPNLYWYRQAAGRGLQLLFYSVGIGQISSEVPQNLSASRPQDRQFILSSKKLLLSDSGFYLCAWMLDRGTYEQYFGPGTRLTVT.

This clone was counted at least ten times. The observed sequence ends 3 residues before the CDR3 terminus, with the missing tail filled in from the germline J gene. The chain links TRBV12-3 or TRBV12-4 to TRBJ1-2, with D possibly matching TRBD1 (6 bases). Trimming left V 4 bases short and J 5 bases short, with 11 bases between. The CDR3 runs to 13 residues. CDR3 DNA, as far as it was read: TGTGCCAGCAGTTGGACAGTTTGGTATGGC. This sequence encodes CASSWTVWYG. The entire CDR3 reads CASSWTVWYGYTF.

Many counts were recorded for this clone. The CDR3 is cut off 3 residues early in the read; its end comes from the germline J gene. The chain links TRBV7-6 to TRBJ1-4, with TRBD1 identical over 8 bases. The germline gives CDR1 SGHVS, CDR2 FNYEAQ. J was trimmed by 8 bases and V by 5 bases; bases with no gene match: 7. The CDR3 spans 14 residues. The sequenced part of the CDR3 DNA is TGTGCCAGCAGCCGAAACAGGGGGGAGGAAAAA. This encodes CASSRNRGEEK. The complete CDR3 sequence is CASSRNRGEEKLFF.

The sample holds many counts of this clone. Sequencing ends 3 residues short of the CDR3 end; the germline J gene provides the rest. The chain employs TRBV9 and TRBJ2-1; TRBD1 aligns across 8 bases. The junction had 3 bases not matched to a gene; V was cut back by 4 bases and J by 0 bases. This CDR3 has 15 residues. Germline V gene lookup returns CDR1 SGDLS and CDR2 YYNGEE. The covered CDR3 bases are TGTGCCAGCAGCACCGGACAGGGCTCCTACAATGAG. The encoded protein is CASSTGQGSYNE. The complete CDR3 protein is CASSTGQGSYNEQFF.

In this sample, this clone turned up many times. The CDR3 goes on 3 residues after the read ends, and that part is filled in from the germline J gene. This rearrangement joins TRBV19 to TRBJ2-7; TRBD1 might be the D (5 bases). Germline values: CDR1 LNHDA, CDR2 SQIVND (reference sequence). The CDR3 spans 14 residues. V gave up 5 bases and J gave up 0 bases, with 11 bases separating them. CDR3 region: CASSEAGNSYEQYF. The covered CDR3 bases are TGTGCCAGTAGTGAGGCAGGGAACTCCTACGAG.